This T cell receptor beta chain was captured in a study of T-cell reconstitution after alpha-beta-depleted transplantation in children. Library preparation (for TCRbeta) was performed with unique molecular identifiers. TCRdb fed the PCR reads into MiXCR, producing one record per CDR3 protein. The sample lists hundreds of thousands of distinct CDR3 sequences, approximately 12% occurring once. This CDR3 contains 15 residues. The V end was cut by 3 bases, the J end by 4 bases, with 16 bases between. CDR1 is LNHDA, CDR2 SQIVND, per germline (reference sequence). The sequenced sample was PBMCs from the stem cell graft donor, obtained from the stem cell graft. The rearrangement uses TRBV19 and TRBJ2-7; D is perhaps TRBD2 (6 bases). The sequence was obtained from a human donor who donated a stem cell graft to a child with combined immunodeficiency. The CDR3 nucleotides read TGTGCCAGTAGTATCCGCCCGGGAGAGGCGTACGAGCAGTACTTC. Its protein product is CASSIRPGEAYEQYF.